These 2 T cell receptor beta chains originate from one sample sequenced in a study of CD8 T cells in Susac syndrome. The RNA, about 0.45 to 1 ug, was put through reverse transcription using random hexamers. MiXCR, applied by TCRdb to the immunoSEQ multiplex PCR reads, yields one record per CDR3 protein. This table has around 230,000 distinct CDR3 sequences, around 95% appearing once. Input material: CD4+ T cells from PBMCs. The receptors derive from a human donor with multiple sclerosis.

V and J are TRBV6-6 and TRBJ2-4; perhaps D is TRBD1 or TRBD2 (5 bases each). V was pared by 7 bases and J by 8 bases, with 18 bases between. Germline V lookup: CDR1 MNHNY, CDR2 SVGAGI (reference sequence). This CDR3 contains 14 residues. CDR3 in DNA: TGTGCCAGCAATAACCGGGACCCGGGATACATTCAGTACTTC. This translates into CASNNRDPGYIQYF.

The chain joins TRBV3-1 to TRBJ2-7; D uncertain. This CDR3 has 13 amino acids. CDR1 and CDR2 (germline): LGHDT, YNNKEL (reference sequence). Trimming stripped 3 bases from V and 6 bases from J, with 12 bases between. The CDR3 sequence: CASSQDGLFEQYF. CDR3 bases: TGTGCCAGCAGCCAGGACGGTCTGTTCGAGCAGTACTTC.